This TCR beta chain is drawn from a study of T cells in Graves' hyperthyroidism and ophthalmopathy. This clonotype was detected many times. Per the germline V gene, CDR1 is SGHVS and CDR2 is FQNEAQ. Trimming took 0 bases from V and 6 from J, leaving 5 bases between them. This CDR3 is built from 12 residues. Patients with uncontrolled infections, other autoimmune diseases, pregnancy or lactation were excluded. RNA transcripts served as the template for amplifying TCR beta CDR3 regions. The HTBI primer set served for first-round RT-PCR of the TCR CDR3. MiXCR was run by TCRdb on the multiplex PCR reads, yielding one entry per CDR3 protein. The sample gives about half a million distinct CDR3 sequences, 20% of which show up once; roughly 47% is in the top ten.

The sample was blood. The chain recombines TRBV7-8 with TRBJ2-5, with a weak D call TRBD2 (5 bases). This sequence was found in a man aged 35 to 55 with Graves' ophthalmopathy. DNA for the CDR3: TGTGCCAGCAGCTTAGCCGGGAAGACCCAGTACTTC. The encoded protein is CASSLAGKTQYF.